The T cell receptor (beta chain) described here comes from a study of blood T cell repertoires in COVID-19. Study information: The United States, Italy and Spain supplied acute and convalescent COVID-19 samples. Sources were T cells, B-cell-depleted T cells, or PBMCs; the material itself was cDNA or gDNA.

Trimming removed 5 bases at V and 0 bases at J, with 3 bases between. The V gene's germline CDR1 is SGHTA and CDR2 FQGTGA. CDR3 length equals 12 residues. As handled by the study authors: Amplified reference gene primers provided the basis for estimating nucleated cell counts. Only in-frame clones appear in the TCRdb table, and some are missing; sequencing was by immunoSEQ multiplex PCR. V, J and clone size derive from that table, while D and trimming were established from the DNA sequence. This table has about 160,000 clones, 84% appearing once. This TCR derives from a man between 65 and 80 years old with acute or convalescent COVID-19. Sequenced input: peripheral blood. The chain carries TRBV7-3 and TRBJ2-3; D call uncertain. The CDR3 reads CASSQSTDTQYF. CDR3 sequence (DNA): TGTGCCAGCAGCCAAAGCACAGATACGCAGTATTTT. The whole variable domain, remainder taken from reference TRBV7-3 and TRBJ2-3, is GAGVSQTPSNKVTEKGKYVELRCDPISGHTALYWYRQSLGQGPEFLIYFQGTGAADDSGLPNDRFFAVRPEGSVSTLKIQRTERGDSAVYLCASSQSTDTQYFGPGTRLTVL.